The following is a T cell receptor beta chain sequence with its context. Its antigen is not known. The CDR3 sequence is 16 residues long. Per germline, CDR1 SGHTS and CDR2 YDEGEE. With V trimmed by 3 bases and J by 7 bases, 8 bases remained unmatched. The data were taken from a study of OX40 agonist ivuxolimab in advanced cancers. Study in general: Participants could have had prior anti-PD-1, anti-PD-L1 or anti-CTLA-4 therapy, and about 40% had some.

Findings of the study overall: On average, CD8+ T cells had more expanded clones than CD4+.

The assay was immunoSEQ multiplex PCR, and TCRdb's table has in-frame clones only and misses some. This table holds 73,000 or so clones, 92% found once. Baseline, cycle 4 day 1, and cycle 7 day 1 were the blood sampling points. The chain couples TRBV5-8 to TRBJ2-1; 12 bases line up with TRBD2. Sequenced material: CD4+ or CD8+ T cells sorted from blood, taken in a trial of the OX40 agonist ivuxolimab. The receptor comes from an adult with an advanced solid tumor such as melanoma, head and neck, liver or kidney cancer. In nucleotides, the CDR3 is TGTGCCAGCAGCTCCGGACTAGCGGGATTATTTAATGAGCAGTTCTTC. Translating it yields CASSSGLAGLFNEQFF.